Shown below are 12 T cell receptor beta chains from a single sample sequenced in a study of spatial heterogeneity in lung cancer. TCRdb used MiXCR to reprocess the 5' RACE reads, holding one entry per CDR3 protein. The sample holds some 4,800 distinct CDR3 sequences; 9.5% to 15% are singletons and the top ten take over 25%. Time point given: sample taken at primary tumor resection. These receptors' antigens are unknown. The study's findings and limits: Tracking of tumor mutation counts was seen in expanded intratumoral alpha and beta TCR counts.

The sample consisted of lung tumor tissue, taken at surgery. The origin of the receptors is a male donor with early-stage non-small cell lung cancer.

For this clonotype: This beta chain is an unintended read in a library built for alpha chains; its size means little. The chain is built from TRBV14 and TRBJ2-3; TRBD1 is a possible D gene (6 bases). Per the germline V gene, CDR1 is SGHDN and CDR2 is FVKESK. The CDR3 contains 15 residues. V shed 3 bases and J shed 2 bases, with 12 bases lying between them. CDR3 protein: CASSQYRDYTDTQYF. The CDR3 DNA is TGTGCCAGCAGCCAGTACAGGGATTACACAGATACGCAGTATTTT.

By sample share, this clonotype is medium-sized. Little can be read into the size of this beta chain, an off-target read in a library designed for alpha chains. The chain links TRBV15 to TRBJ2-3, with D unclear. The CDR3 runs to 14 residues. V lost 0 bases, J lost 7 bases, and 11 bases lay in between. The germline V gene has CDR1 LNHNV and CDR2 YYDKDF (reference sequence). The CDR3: CATSRDGPKYTQYF. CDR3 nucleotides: TGTGCCACCAGCAGAGATGGACCCAAGTATACGCAGTATTTT.

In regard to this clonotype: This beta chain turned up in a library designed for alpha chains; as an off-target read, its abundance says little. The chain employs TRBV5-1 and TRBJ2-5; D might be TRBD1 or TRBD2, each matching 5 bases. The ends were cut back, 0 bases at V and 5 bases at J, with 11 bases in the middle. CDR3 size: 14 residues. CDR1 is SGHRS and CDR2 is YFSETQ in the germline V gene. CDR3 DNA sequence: TGCGCCAGCAGCTTGGAGGCAGGGACGGAGACCCAGTACTTC. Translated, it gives CASSLEAGTETQYF.

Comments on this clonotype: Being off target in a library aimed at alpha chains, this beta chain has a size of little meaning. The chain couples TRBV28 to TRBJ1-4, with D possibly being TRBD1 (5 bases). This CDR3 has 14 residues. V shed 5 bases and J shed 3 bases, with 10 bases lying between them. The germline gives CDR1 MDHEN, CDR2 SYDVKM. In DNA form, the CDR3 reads TGTGCCAGCAGTGGATTGGGACCTAATGAAAAACTGTTTTTT. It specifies CASSGLGPNEKLFF. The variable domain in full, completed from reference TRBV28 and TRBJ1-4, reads DVKVTQSSRYLVKRTGEKVFLECVQDMDHENMFWYRQDPGLGLRLIYFSYDVKMKEKGDIPEGYSVSREKKERFSLILESASTNQTSMYLCASSGLGPNEKLFFGSGTQLSVL.

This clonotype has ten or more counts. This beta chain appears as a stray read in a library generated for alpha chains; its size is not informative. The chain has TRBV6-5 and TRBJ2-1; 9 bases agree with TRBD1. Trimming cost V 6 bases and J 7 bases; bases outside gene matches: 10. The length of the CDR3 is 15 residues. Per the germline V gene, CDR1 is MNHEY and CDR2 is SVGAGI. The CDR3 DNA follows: TGTGCCAGCAGCTGGGGACAGGGTGGATCGAATGAGCAGTTCTTC. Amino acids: CASSWGQGGSNEQFF.

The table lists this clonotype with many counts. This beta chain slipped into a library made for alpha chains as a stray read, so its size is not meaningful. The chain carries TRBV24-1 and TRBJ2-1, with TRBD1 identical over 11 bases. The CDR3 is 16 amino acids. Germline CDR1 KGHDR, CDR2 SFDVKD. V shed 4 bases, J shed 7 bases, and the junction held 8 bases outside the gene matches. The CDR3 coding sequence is TGTGCCACCAGTGACGGGAAGGACAGGGGGCATAATGAGCAGTTCTTC. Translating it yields CATSDGKDRGHNEQFF.

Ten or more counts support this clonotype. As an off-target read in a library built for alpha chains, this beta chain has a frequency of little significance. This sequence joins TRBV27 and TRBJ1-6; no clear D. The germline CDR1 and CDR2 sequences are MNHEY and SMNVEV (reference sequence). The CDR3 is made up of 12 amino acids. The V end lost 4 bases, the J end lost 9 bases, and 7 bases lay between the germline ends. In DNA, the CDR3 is TGTGCCAGCAGTTCATTCTCTTCACCCCTCCACTTT. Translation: CASSSFSSPLHF.

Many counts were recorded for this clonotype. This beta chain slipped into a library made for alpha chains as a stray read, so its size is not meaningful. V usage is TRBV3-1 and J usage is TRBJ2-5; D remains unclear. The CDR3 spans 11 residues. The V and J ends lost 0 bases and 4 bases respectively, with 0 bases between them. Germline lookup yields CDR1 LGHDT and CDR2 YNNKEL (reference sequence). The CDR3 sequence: CASSQEETQYF. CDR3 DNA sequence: TGTGCCAGCAGCCAAGAAGAGACCCAGTACTTC.

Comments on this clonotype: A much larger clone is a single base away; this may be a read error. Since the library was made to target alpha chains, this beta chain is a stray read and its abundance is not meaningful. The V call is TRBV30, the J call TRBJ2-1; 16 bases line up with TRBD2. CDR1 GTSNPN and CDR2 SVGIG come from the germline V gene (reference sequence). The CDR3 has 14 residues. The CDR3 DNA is TGTGCCTGGAGTGTAGGGACTAGCGGGGGGGCGCAGTCCTTC. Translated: CAWSVGTSGGAQSF.

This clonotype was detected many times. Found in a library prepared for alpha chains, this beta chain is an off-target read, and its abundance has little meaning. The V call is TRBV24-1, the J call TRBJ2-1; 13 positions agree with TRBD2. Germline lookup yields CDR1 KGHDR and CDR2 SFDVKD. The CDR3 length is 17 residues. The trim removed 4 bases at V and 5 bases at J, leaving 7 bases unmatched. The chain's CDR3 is CATSDKCGLAGDNEQFF. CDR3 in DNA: TGTGCCACCAGTGACAAATGCGGACTAGCGGGAGACAATGAGCAGTTCTTC.

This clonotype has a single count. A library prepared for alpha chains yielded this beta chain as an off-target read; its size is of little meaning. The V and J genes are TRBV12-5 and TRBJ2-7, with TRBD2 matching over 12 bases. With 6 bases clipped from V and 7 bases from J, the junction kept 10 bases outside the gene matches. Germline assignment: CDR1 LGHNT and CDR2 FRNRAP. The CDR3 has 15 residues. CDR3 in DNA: TGTGCTAGTGGCAAGGGACTAGCGGGTTTGGGGGAGCAGTACTTC. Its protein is CASGKGLAGLGEQYF. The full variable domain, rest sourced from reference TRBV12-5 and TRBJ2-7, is DARVTQTPRHKVTEMGQEVTMRCQPILGHNTVFWYRQTMMQGLELLAYFRNRAPLDDSGMPKDRFSAEMPDATLATLKIQPSEPRDSAVYFCASGKGLAGLGEQYFGPGTRLTVT.

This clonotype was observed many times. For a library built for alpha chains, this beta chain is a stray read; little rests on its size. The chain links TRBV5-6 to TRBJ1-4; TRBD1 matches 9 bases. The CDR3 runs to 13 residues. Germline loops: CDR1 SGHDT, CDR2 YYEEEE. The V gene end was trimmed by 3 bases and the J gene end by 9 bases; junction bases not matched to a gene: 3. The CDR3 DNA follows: TGTGCCAGCAGCTCCAACAGGGGGCAAAAACTGTTTTTT. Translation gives CASSSNRGQKLFF.